Included here is one T cell receptor beta chain sequence, with context. This clone has only a few counts. Its antigen is currently not known. It has no much larger one-base neighbor in the sample; base qualities were not kept. These data originate in a study of T cell changes during pregnancy in multiple sclerosis (dated by TCRdb to the late 2010s). In the study overall: Changes in the T cell repertoire over the course of pregnancy were examined in this study in women with multiple sclerosis.

V is reduced by 2 bases and J by 2 bases, leaving a spacing of 13 bases between them. There are 16 amino acids in the CDR3, from cysteine to phenylalanine inclusive. The CDR3 DNA has 48 bases and is translated from base 1. The germline V gene gives CDR1 as MGHRA and CDR2 as YSYEKL. The library was made by the immunoSEQ multiplex PCR assay. As stored in TCRdb, this immuneACCESS dataset retains in-frame rearrangements with V and J assigned. A fraction of the clones does not appear; measured against another copy, unresolved V genes explain less than half of the discrepancy, and the remainder lacks a known reason. For this sample there are 35,000 to 55,000 clones; around 89% appear just once. Of the sample, approximately 5.8% falls within the top ten clones.

The sequence derives from a female donor in good health, enrolled as a control in a pregnancy study. The source material was CD8+ T cells from peripheral blood mononuclear cells, sampled after pregnancy. Recombination joined TRBV4-1 with TRBJ1-5, with TRBD1 perhaps the D gene, on 5 matching bases. CDR3 loop: CASSQKPGIGNQPQHF. The sequenced DNA: TGCGCCAGCAGCCAAAAGCCAGGGATCGGCAATCAGCCCCAGCATTTT.